What follows are 30 T cell receptor beta chains derived from one specimen sequenced in a study of CD8 T cells in ankylosing spondylitis. TCRdb itself ran the 5' RACE reads through MiXCR, one entry per CDR3 protein. The profile covers about 250,000 distinct CDR3 sequences, with about 20% appearing a single time and around 33% taken by the ten largest. Input material: blood, either unsorted or a sorted T cell fraction (not recorded which). The receptors here all came from a male donor with ankylosing spondylitis or in good health (not recorded which).

J is TRBJ2-3 and V is TRBV29-1, with 8 bases fitting TRBD2. The V and J ends lost 7 bases and 0 bases, in that order; junction bases with no gene match: 9. Germline CDR1 reads SQVTM; CDR2 reads ANQGSEA. The CDR3 loop spans 15 amino acids. The CDR3 is CSAEGLAGSTDTQYF. The CDR3 DNA sequence: TGCAGCGCTGAGGGGCTAGCGGGCAGCACAGATACGCAGTATTTT.

This clonotype was observed a handful of times. The J gene is TRBJ2-1, the V gene TRBV9, with 11 bases aligning to TRBD2. J was trimmed by 9 bases and V by 3 bases; bases with no gene match: 8. The germline CDR1 and CDR2 sequences are SGDLS and YYNGEE. The CDR3 covers 15 residues. This CDR3 reads CASSASVTSGIEQFF. The CDR3 region has the DNA TGTGCCAGCAGCGCATCGGTGACTAGCGGGATTGAGCAGTTCTTC.

This clonotype was found a few times. This chain links TRBV6-2 or TRBV6-3 with TRBJ2-3, with 7 positions matching TRBD2. CDR1 and CDR2 from the germline V gene are MNHEY and SVGEGT. CDR3 length: 19 amino acids. The J segment lost 2 bases and the V segment lost 2 bases, leaving 16 bases of the junction unmatched. CDR3 DNA: TGTGCCAGCAGTTACCCCCAGGAACTGGCGGGGGATCCCACAGATACGCAGTATTTT. It encodes CASSYPQELAGDPTDTQYF.

This clonotype was seen a handful of times. The chain combines TRBV5-6 with TRBJ2-1; D may match TRBD1 or TRBD2 (5 bases each). V dropped 0 bases and J dropped 5 bases, with 12 bases sitting between them. CDR3 length: 15 residues. CDR1 and CDR2 from the germline V gene are SGHDT and YYEEEE. CDR3 sequence: CASSLGGSGNNEQFF. The DNA of the CDR3 is TGTGCCAGCAGCTTGGGGGGGAGCGGTAACAATGAGCAGTTCTTC.

The chain joins TRBV12-3 or TRBV12-4 to TRBJ2-1, with TRBD2 matching over 7 bases. This CDR3 spans 16 amino acids. The trim removed 3 bases at V and 3 bases at J, leaving 8 bases unmatched. The DNA of the CDR3 is TGTGCCAGCAGTTTCGAGGGAGGGAGCAGCTACAATGAGCAGTTCTTC. Protein: CASSFEGGSSYNEQFF.

In its sample, this clonotype was seen a few times. The chain links TRBV4-3 to TRBJ2-5; unclear D gene. This CDR3 comprises 15 residues. V lost 0 bases to trimming and J lost 4 bases, with 12 bases between them. Germline CDR1 and CDR2: LGHNA and YSLEER. The CDR3 loop reads CASSQDQSGGETQYF. CDR3 coding DNA: TGCGCCAGCAGCCAAGATCAGTCGGGCGGAGAGACCCAGTACTTC.

This clonotype was detected a few times. The chain combines TRBV6-5 with TRBJ2-1; no clear D gene. Germline CDR1 and CDR2: MNHEY and SVGAGI. Trimming removed 11 bases from V and 0 bases from J, with 8 bases in between. The CDR3 is made up of 12 amino acids. CDR3 nucleotides: TGTGCCGTTATGAGCTCCTACAATGAGCAGTTCTTC. Translated, it gives CAVMSSYNEQFF.

The chain has TRBV9 and TRBJ2-3; D gene uncertain. Deletions cut 3 bases from V and 3 bases from J, with 8 bases between. Germline V gene lookup returns CDR1 SGDLS and CDR2 YYNGEE. The CDR3 runs 13 residues. This CDR3 is CASSAGRTDTQYF. The CDR3 nucleotides are TGTGCCAGCAGCGCCGGGCGTACAGATACGCAGTATTTT. The variable domain in full, completed from reference TRBV9 and TRBJ2-3, reads DSGVTQTPKHLITATGQRVTLRCSPRSGDLSVYWYQQSLDQGLQFLIQYYNGEERAKGNILERFSAQQFPDLHSELNLSSLELGDSALYFCASSAGRTDTQYFGPGTRLTVL.

The CDR3 is CASSQDLGTSYEQYF. The CDR3 bases are TGTGCCAGCAGCCAAGACCTTGGGACATCCTACGAGCAGTACTTC. The chain uses TRBV4-2 and TRBJ2-7; weak D call: TRBD1 (6 bases). Germline V gene lookup returns CDR1 LGHNA and CDR2 YNFKEQ. The CDR3 is 15 amino acids. V shed 0 bases and J shed 1 base, with 10 bases lying between them.

In its sample, this clonotype was seen a few times. The rearrangement uses TRBV27 and TRBJ2-7, with D possibly matching TRBD2 (5 bases). From germline, CDR1 is MNHEY and CDR2 SMNVEV (reference sequence). V was pared by 4 bases and J by 4 bases, with 14 bases between. This CDR3 is 14 amino acids long. The CDR3 DNA is TGTGCCAGCAGTTATCAAGGGAGTCCTTACGAGCAGTACTTC. Protein product: CASSYQGSPYEQYF.

This clonotype has more than one count but fewer than ten. The chain couples TRBV4-1 to TRBJ1-5; 9 bases line up with TRBD1. The J segment lost 3 bases and the V segment lost 2 bases, leaving 8 bases of the junction unmatched. This CDR3 comprises 17 residues. The V gene's germline CDR1 is MGHRA and CDR2 YSYEKL. The CDR3 sequence is CASSQSTGTGPNQPQHF. CDR3 DNA: TGCGCCAGCAGCCAATCCACCGGGACAGGGCCCAATCAGCCCCAGCATTTT.

This clonotype has a handful of counts. The V gene is TRBV5-1, the J gene TRBJ2-1, with D possibly being TRBD2 (6 bases). CDR3 length equals 13 residues. The V gene's germline CDR1 is SGHRS and CDR2 YFSETQ. V shed 4 bases and J shed 7 bases, with 12 bases lying between them. Here the CDR3 reads CASSPARGNEQFF. CDR3 in DNA: TGCGCCAGCAGCCCGGCGCGGGGAAATGAGCAGTTCTTC.

J is TRBJ2-1 and V is TRBV5-8; D is ambiguous. V was cut by 5 bases and J by 5 bases, with 5 bases left in between. Looked up from germline, CDR1 is SGHTS and CDR2 is YDEGEE. This CDR3 contains 11 residues. For the CDR3, the DNA is TGTGCCAGCAGTCACGACAATGAGCAGTTCTTC. Translation: CASSHDNEQFF.

The chain uses TRBV20-1 and TRBJ2-7, with 7 nucleotides matching TRBD2. This CDR3 spans 14 amino acids. Germline V gene lookup returns CDR1 DFQATT and CDR2 SNEGSKA (reference sequence). Trimming cost V 3 bases and J 3 bases; bases outside gene matches: 8. For the CDR3, the DNA is TGCAGTGCTAGGGGAGCGGGAACGTACTACGAGCAGTACTTC. It codes for CSARGAGTYYEQYF.

In its sample, this clonotype was seen a few times. The chain links TRBV7-9 to TRBJ2-2, with a weak D call TRBD1 (6 bases). This CDR3 has 12 residues. Trimming removed 5 bases from V and 7 bases from J, with 8 bases in between. Germline V lookup: CDR1 SEHNR, CDR2 FQNEAQ (reference sequence). The CDR3 nucleotides are TGTGCCAGCAGCCACAGGGTCGGGGAGCTGTTTTTT. Translating it yields CASSHRVGELFF. The full variable domain, its missing parts supplied by reference TRBV7-9 and TRBJ2-2, is DTGVSQNPRHKITKRGQNVTFRCDPISEHNRLYWYRQTLGQGPEFLTYFQNEAQLEKSRLLSDRFSAERPKGSFSTLEIQRTEQGDSAMYLCASSHRVGELFFGEGSRLTVL.

This clonotype was seen repeatedly, ten times or more. The genes are TRBV29-1 and TRBJ2-2; D remains unclear. The germline V and J ends were trimmed by 4 bases and 4 bases, with 7 bases remaining between them. This CDR3 has 12 residues. CDR1 SQVTM and CDR2 ANQGSEA come from the germline V gene. The CDR3 sequence is CSVVGPTGELFF. In DNA form, the CDR3 reads TGCAGCGTTGTTGGACCCACCGGGGAGCTGTTTTTT.

This clonotype appeared a few times. The rearrangement links TRBV27 to TRBJ2-7; D gene ambiguous. Trimming removed 3 bases from V and 7 bases from J, with 19 bases in between. Germline V gene sequence: CDR1 MNHEY, CDR2 SMNVEV (reference sequence). This CDR3 comprises 15 residues. The CDR3 loop reads CASSFRRAFDWEQYF. DNA for the CDR3: TGTGCCAGCAGTTTCCGGAGAGCTTTCGATTGGGAGCAGTACTTC.

This chain connects TRBV4-2 to TRBJ2-7; tentatively, D is TRBD1 (5 bases). Germline values: CDR1 LGHNA, CDR2 YNFKEQ. This CDR3 is built from 14 residues. V was clipped by 2 bases and J by 5 bases, with 13 bases between them. The CDR3 protein is CASSQRQGIDEQYF. The CDR3 DNA is TGTGCCAGCAGCCAAAGGCAGGGTATAGACGAGCAGTACTTC.

This chain connects TRBV7-9 to TRBJ2-2; 8 positions agree with TRBD2. In germline, CDR1 is SEHNR, CDR2 FQNEAQ (reference sequence). The V gene end was trimmed by 6 bases and the J gene end by 5 bases; junction bases not matched to a gene: 8. The CDR3 loop spans 15 amino acids. In nucleotides, the CDR3 is TGTGCCAGCAGGTCCGGACTAGCTGGAACCGGGGAGCTGTTTTTT. Residues: CASRSGLAGTGELFF.

The J gene is TRBJ1-2, the V gene TRBV19; 8 bases match TRBD1. CDR1 is LNHDA, CDR2 SQIVND, per germline (reference sequence). With 3 bases clipped from V and 0 bases from J, the junction kept 6 bases outside the gene matches. The CDR3 sequence is 16 residues long. The DNA for the CDR3 is TGTGCCAGTAGTATCCGAGGACAGGGAGCTAACTATGGCTACACCTTC. Protein: CASSIRGQGANYGYTF.

In its sample, this clonotype was seen many times. This rearrangement joins TRBV4-3 to TRBJ2-1; D ambiguous. Looked up from germline, CDR1 is LGHNA and CDR2 is YSLEER. This CDR3 comprises 14 residues. V was clipped by 0 bases and J by 3 bases, with 6 bases between them. The CDR3 region is CASSQDKSYNEQFF. CDR3 in DNA: TGCGCCAGCAGCCAAGATAAAAGCTACAATGAGCAGTTCTTC.

This clonotype was picked up a small number of times. V is TRBV20-1 and J is TRBJ2-5; perhaps TRBD1 as D (6 bases). In germline, CDR1 is DFQATT, CDR2 SNEGSKA (reference sequence). With 3 bases removed from V and 2 bases from J, the gap between germline ends came to 13 bases. The CDR3 has 14 amino acids. Here the CDR3 DNA reads TGCAGTGCTAGCGGACAGATAACACAAGAGACCCAGTACTTC. It translates to CSASGQITQETQYF.

In its sample, this clonotype was seen a few times. The rearrangement links TRBV7-9 to TRBJ1-1; D unclear. Germline CDR1 and CDR2: SEHNR and FQNEAQ (reference sequence). The CDR3 contains 12 residues. Between the trimmed V and J ends, which lost 4 bases and 11 bases, there was a span of 14 bases. CDR3 sequence reads: CASSSNAYGAFF. CDR3 in DNA: TGTGCCAGCAGCTCTAACGCTTACGGGGCTTTCTTT.

Only a few counts were recorded for this clonotype. The rearrangement links TRBV7-9 to TRBJ2-3, with 7 bases that match TRBD2. With 5 bases clipped from V and 0 bases from J, the junction kept 11 bases outside the gene matches. Per the germline V gene, CDR1 is SEHNR and CDR2 is FQNEAQ (reference sequence). The CDR3 is made up of 17 amino acids. The CDR3 DNA follows: TGTGCCAGCAGCGTACAGTCTAGCGGACTTAGCACAGATACGCAGTATTTT. It yields the protein CASSVQSSGLSTDTQYF.

The chain uses TRBV12-3 or TRBV12-4 and TRBJ2-7, with 8 bases aligning to TRBD1. The CDR3 covers 13 residues. J gave up 6 bases and V 7 bases, and 8 bases lay outside the gene matches. DNA for the CDR3: TGTGCCAGCACCTGGACAGGGCAAGGCGAGCAGTACTTC. This sequence encodes CASTWTGQGEQYF.

V gene TRBV25-1 combines with J gene TRBJ1-1; D is uncertain. Between the trimmed V and J ends, which lost 3 bases and 1 base, there was a span of 9 bases. CDR1 MGHDK and CDR2 SYGVNS come from the germline V gene. The CDR3 contains 14 residues. CDR3 in amino acids: CASSDLQRNTEAFF. In nucleotides, the CDR3 is TGTGCCAGCAGTGATCTGCAGAGGAACACTGAAGCTTTCTTT.

The table lists this clonotype with many counts. The rearrangement links TRBV11-2 to TRBJ1-1; D is possibly TRBD1 (6 bases). Germline V gene lookup returns CDR1 SGHAT and CDR2 FQNNGV. CDR3 length: 14 residues. The V and J ends lost 6 bases and 3 bases respectively, with 14 bases between them. The CDR3 reads CASRTNTGYTEAFF. The CDR3 bases are TGTGCCAGCAGAACCAATACAGGGTACACTGAAGCTTTCTTT.

The rearrangement links TRBV27 to TRBJ2-7, with TRBD1 identical over 7 bases. The germline gives CDR1 MNHEY, CDR2 SMNVEV (reference sequence). V shed 2 bases, J shed 3 bases, and the junction held 13 bases outside the gene matches. The CDR3 contains 17 residues. CDR3 bases: TGTGCCAGCAGTTTAGACTACGGGACAGCGGTTGGCTACGAGCAGTACTTC. Protein: CASSLDYGTAVGYEQYF.

The gene calls are TRBV4-3 and TRBJ2-7; 12 bases line up with TRBD2. J was trimmed by 2 bases and V by 0 bases; bases with no gene match: 5. CDR3 size: 17 residues. The germline V gene encodes CDR1 LGHNA and CDR2 YSLEER. The CDR3 reads CASSQDIGLAGTYEQYF. The CDR3 DNA reads as TGCGCCAGCAGCCAAGATATTGGACTAGCGGGAACCTACGAGCAGTACTTC.

V usage is TRBV4-3 and J usage is TRBJ2-7; the D is unclear. Germline V gene lookup returns CDR1 LGHNA and CDR2 YSLEER. The CDR3 covers 14 residues. Trimming cost V 0 bases and J 2 bases, with 8 bases left between them. The CDR3 sequence: CASSQDWSAYEQYF. The CDR3 nucleotides read TGCGCCAGCAGCCAAGACTGGTCCGCCTACGAGCAGTACTTC.